A single sample gave rise to the 17 T cell receptor beta chains below, sequenced in a study of T-cell reconstitution after alpha-beta-depleted transplantation in children. Unique molecular identifiers featured in how the TCRbeta library was prepared. TCRdb re-called the PCR reads with MiXCR, one entry per CDR3 protein. Of around 700,000 distinct CDR3 sequences listed, about an eighth were seen once; the top ten hold 0.79%. The sample was PBMCs, taken before TCRalphabeta/CD19-depleted stem cell transplant. Every receptor here comes from a girl aged 2 to 10 with congenital amegakaryocytic thrombocytopenia, due to receive a stem cell transplant.

Ten or more counts support this clonotype. J is TRBJ2-3 and V is TRBV20-1; TRBD2 agrees at 12 bases. V lost 3 bases and J lost 2; bases outside the gene matches: 6. In germline, CDR1 is DFQATT, CDR2 SNEGSKA (reference sequence). The CDR3 contains 16 residues. CDR3: CSASGGTSGHTDTQYF. Here the CDR3 DNA reads TGCAGTGCTAGTGGGGGGACTAGCGGGCACACAGATACGCAGTATTTT.

This clonotype appeared many times. The chain links TRBV20-1 to TRBJ2-3; D may correspond to TRBD1 or TRBD2 (6 bases each). The germline gives CDR1 DFQATT, CDR2 SNEGSKA (reference sequence). The CDR3 loop spans 14 amino acids. V was shortened by 6 bases and J by 2 bases, with 15 bases between the two germline ends. The CDR3 DNA reads TGCAGTGCCGTGGGGGGCGGACACACAGATACGCAGTATTTT. Its translation: CSAVGGGHTDTQYF.

V usage is TRBV14 and J usage is TRBJ2-3; 7 bases fit TRBD2. Looked up from germline, CDR1 is SGHDN and CDR2 is FVKESK. J lost 6 bases, V lost 4 bases, and 4 bases had no gene match. This CDR3 has 13 residues. Here the CDR3 reads CASSLQLADTQYF. Here the CDR3 DNA reads TGTGCCAGCAGCCTACAACTAGCGGATACGCAGTATTTT.

This rearrangement joins TRBV12-3 or TRBV12-4 to TRBJ2-1; TRBD2 might be the D (6 bases). Between the trimmed V and J ends, which lost 5 bases and 15 bases, there was a span of 17 bases. The CDR3 totals 12 residues. CDR3 protein: CASSEKTGEAFF. In DNA, the CDR3 is TGTGCCAGCAGTGAAAAGACCGGGGAGGCGTTCTTC.

This chain uses TRBV4-1 with TRBJ2-5; D gene uncertain. Looked up from germline, CDR1 is MGHRA and CDR2 is YSYEKL. The V gene lost 2 bases and the J gene lost 8 bases, with 18 bases spanning the gap. The CDR3 is 15 amino acids. CDR3 nucleotides: TGCGCCAGCAGCCAACCAACCCGGCGGCCGTACACCCAGTACTTC. As protein: CASSQPTRRPYTQYF.

There are many counts of this clonotype. The junction does not match germline at one end; this may be a read error. The chain joins TRBV7-9 to TRBJ2-1, with D possibly matching TRBD1 (6 bases). Germline values: CDR1 SEHNR, CDR2 FQNEAQ (reference sequence). The CDR3 is 17 residues long. In DNA form, the CDR3 reads TGTGCTAGCAGCTTAGGACTCCGGACAGCGTACTACAATGAGCAGTTCTTC. Translation: CASSLGLRTAYYNEQFF.

The J gene is TRBJ1-2, the V gene TRBV7-8; TRBD1 matches 7 bases. This CDR3 contains 15 residues. V trimming: 5 bases; J trimming: 5 bases; junction bases outside the gene matches: 11. From germline, CDR1 is SGHVS and CDR2 FQNEAQ. The CDR3 is CASSPLGRGVYGYTF. The CDR3 bases are TGTGCCAGCAGCCCCCTGGGCAGGGGGGTATATGGCTACACCTTC. Using reference TRBV7-8 and TRBJ1-2 for the parts outside the CDR3, the full variable domain is GAGVSQSPRYKVAKRGQDVALRCDPISGHVSLFWYQQALGQGPEFLTYFQNEAQLDKSGLPSDRFFAERPEGSVSTLKIQRTQQEDSAVYLCASSPLGRGVYGYTFGSGTRLTVV.

This clonotype was seen at least ten times. The chain employs TRBV20-1 and TRBJ2-5; possible D gene TRBD1, 5 bases. Germline V CDR1 and CDR2: DFQATT, SNEGSKA (reference sequence). The germline V and J ends were trimmed by 4 bases and 0 bases, with 18 bases remaining between them. There are 16 residues in the CDR3. The CDR3: CSATPGAVGYQETQYF. The DNA of the CDR3 is TGCAGTGCTACCCCTGGGGCGGTCGGATACCAAGAGACCCAGTACTTC.

Details on this clonotype: A clone one base away is much larger, so this may be a read error. The DNA is left out, because the CDR3 cannot be placed on it with certainty; the CDR3 is given as TCRdb lists it. The genes are TRBV29-1 and TRBJ2-1; the table's D gene call, TRBD1, was not cross checked with the DNA. The length of the CDR3 is 11 amino acids, counting both ends. Germline CDR1 and CDR2: SQVTM and ANQGSEA. This chain's CDR3 is CSVAGGNEQLF.

The sample holds many counts of this clonotype. The rearrangement joins TRBV5-1 to TRBJ2-1; D remains ambiguous. The CDR3 sequence is 13 residues long. Germline V gene lookup returns CDR1 SGHRS and CDR2 YFSETQ. V gave up 0 bases and J gave up 7 bases, with 8 bases separating them. CDR3 in DNA: TGCGCCAGCAGCTTGGATGTCGTAAATGAGCAGTTCTTC. This codes for CASSLDVVNEQFF.

This clonotype was recorded at least ten times. The rearrangement uses TRBV20-1 and TRBJ2-7, with D tentatively TRBD2 (6 bases). Germline V gene lookup returns CDR1 DFQATT and CDR2 SNEGSKA (reference sequence). The CDR3 is 16 residues long. The V end lost 1 base, the J end lost 4 bases, and 20 bases lay between the germline ends. The CDR3 protein is CSARVGWEVDLYEQYF. CDR3 nucleotides: TGCAGTGCTAGAGTAGGTTGGGAGGTGGATTTATACGAGCAGTACTTC.

For the CDR3, the DNA is TGTGCCAGCAGTTTAGCGGAACCGGACGAGCAGTACTTC. This sequence encodes CASSLAEPDEQYF. The chain uses TRBV12-3 or TRBV12-4 and TRBJ2-7; D call uncertain. V gave up 0 bases and J gave up 5 bases, with 8 bases separating them. CDR3 length: 13 amino acids.

This clonotype showed up many times. The chain uses TRBV20-1 and TRBJ2-7, with 15 bases that match TRBD2. The germline CDR1 and CDR2 sequences are DFQATT and SNEGSKA (reference sequence). The CDR3 is made up of 15 amino acids. After removal of 6 bases from V and 6 bases from J, the junction contained 9 bases not matched to a gene. This CDR3 reads CSAPKPGLAGGEQYF. CDR3 coding DNA: TGCAGTGCCCCGAAGCCGGGACTAGCGGGAGGCGAGCAGTACTTC.

This clonotype was observed at least ten times. J is TRBJ2-5 and V is TRBV6-5; 7 bases fit TRBD2. CDR3 length: 15 residues. From germline, CDR1 is MNHEY and CDR2 SVGAGI. With 0 bases clipped from V and 3 bases from J, the junction kept 4 bases outside the gene matches. CDR3 in amino acids: CASSYSGLAEETQYF. As DNA, the CDR3 is TGTGCCAGCAGTTACTCAGGGCTAGCGGAAGAGACCCAGTACTTC.

This clonotype was detected many times. The chain carries TRBV5-1 and TRBJ2-7; 7 nucleotides align to TRBD1. Per the germline V gene, CDR1 is SGHRS and CDR2 is YFSETQ. The CDR3 totals 14 residues. V gave up 2 bases and J gave up 3 bases; unmatched junction bases: 5. The CDR3 spells CASSFGQADYEQYF. The CDR3 nucleotides read TGCGCCAGCAGCTTTGGACAGGCCGACTACGAGCAGTACTTC.

The chain carries TRBV7-9 and TRBJ2-7; TRBD2 matches at 7 bases. CDR3 size: 13 residues. V lost 10 bases and J lost 0; bases outside the gene matches: 6. CDR1 SEHNR and CDR2 FQNEAQ come from the germline V gene (reference sequence). The CDR3 loop is CAIVSGNSYEQYF. The CDR3 coding sequence is TGTGCCATCGTCAGCGGGAACTCCTACGAGCAGTACTTC.

V gene TRBV20-1 combines with J gene TRBJ2-2; D gene ambiguous. The CDR3 runs to 12 residues. Trimming shortened V by 4 bases and J by 6 bases, and 9 bases separated the two germline ends. Germline V gene sequence: CDR1 DFQATT, CDR2 SNEGSKA (reference sequence). Written as DNA, the CDR3 is TGCAGTGCTACAATGGCCCCCGGGGAGCTGTTTTTT. It specifies CSATMAPGELFF.